The entry below describes one T cell receptor (beta chain). Its antigen remains unidentified. Sequencing used immunoSEQ multiplex PCR; TCRdb keeps in-frame clones, though not all of them. The sample contains 25,000 to 30,000 clones, approximately 86% of which appear only once. This specimen belongs to a study of T cell clonotyping in hematopoietic cell transplantation. Looking at the study overall: Recipients' pretransplant samples followed cytoreduction. Study outcomes and limitations: At the given depth, recipient repertoires were over 95% de novo clonotypes.

Time point in this sample: recipient sample about 28 days before transplant, after cytoreduction. CDR1 is MNHNY, CDR2 SVGAGI, per germline (reference sequence). Trimming at V came to 4 bases and at J to 5 bases, leaving 4 bases not matched to a gene. The CDR3 is 13 amino acids. The sequence derives from a man in his forties with acute myeloid leukemia. Some clones in this sample may be carry-over from other donors' samples. This sample comprised peripheral blood mononuclear cells, obtained before stem cell transplant. The chain uses TRBV6-6 and TRBJ1-2, with 7 bases lining up with TRBD1. The CDR3 sequence is CASSLQGGYGYTF. DNA of the CDR3: TGTGCCAGCAGTTTGCAGGGGGGATATGGCTACACCTTC.